One and the same sample provided the 9 T cell receptor beta chains below, sequenced in a study of naive and memory T cell subsets. Study findings and constraints: Possibly reflecting memory cells re-expressing CD45RA, a few larger clonotypes occurred in naive repertoires, especially CD8.

What these receptors recognize is not known. Both TRBC1 and TRBC2 were covered by a beta constant-region primer of two equimolar oligonucleotides. Ligated cDNA was amplified by four rounds of PCR with nested alpha and beta constant-region primers and SP2. Each CDR3 protein gets one entry after TCRdb re-called the UMI-ligation and nested PCR reads with MiXCR. The sample includes around 83,000 distinct CDR3 sequences, around 11% of them seen just once. The sample comprised naive CD4+ T cells from blood. Every receptor here comes from a human donor in good health.

The rearrangement joins TRBV7-3 to TRBJ2-1; D call uncertain. CDR3 length: 15 residues. Germline assignment: CDR1 SGHTA and CDR2 FQGTGA. Trimming stripped 2 bases from V and 3 bases from J, with 11 bases between. CDR3 region: CASSLEVSNYNEQFF. CDR3 nucleotides: TGTGCCAGCAGCTTAGAGGTTTCAAACTACAATGAGCAGTTCTTC.

There are a few counts of this clonotype. The chain combines TRBV28 with TRBJ1-2; 7 nucleotides line up with TRBD1. The germline CDR1 and CDR2 sequences are MDHEN and SYDVKM. The length of the CDR3 is 13 residues. The ends lost 5 bases at V and 7 bases at J; junction bases unmatched: 7. CDR3 coding DNA: TGTGCCAGCAGTCCCCGACAGGGATCTGGCTACACCTTC. It codes for CASSPRQGSGYTF.

This clonotype was seen only a few times. V usage is TRBV15 and J usage is TRBJ1-5; a possible D gene is TRBD1 (5 bases). V was shortened by 0 bases and J by 1 base, with 16 bases between the two germline ends. Germline V CDR1 and CDR2: LNHNV, YYDKDF (reference sequence). The CDR3 is 18 residues long. The CDR3 bases are TGTGCCACCAGCAGAGATCACCAGGGCACCTCGAGCAATCAGCCCCAGCATTTT. Translation gives CATSRDHQGTSSNQPQHF.

CDR3 in amino acids: CAWSRDRNQPQHF. Written as DNA, the CDR3 is TGTGCCTGGAGTCGTGACAGGAATCAGCCCCAGCATTTT. This chain joins TRBV30 and TRBJ1-5; D is perhaps TRBD1 (6 bases). The CDR3 loop spans 13 amino acids. V was pared by 2 bases and J by 4 bases, with 9 bases between. The germline CDR1 and CDR2 sequences are GTSNPN and SVGIG (reference sequence). The whole variable domain, remainder taken from reference TRBV30 and TRBJ1-5, is SQTIHQWPATLVQPVGSPLSLECTVEGTSNPNLYWYRQAAGRGLQLLFYSVGIGQISSEVPQNLSASRPQDRQFILSSKKLLLSDSGFYLCAWSRDRNQPQHFGDGTRLSIL.

This clonotype has at least ten counts. This rearrangement joins TRBV4-3 to TRBJ2-2; 9 bases line up with TRBD1. V shed 0 bases, J shed 5 bases, and the junction held 13 bases outside the gene matches. This CDR3 region has 19 residues. CDR1 LGHNA and CDR2 YSLEER come from the germline V gene. Here the CDR3 DNA reads TGCGCCAGCAGCCAAGATTTCGTACAGGGGGCATCGGTAACCGGGGAGCTGTTTTTT. Translating gives CASSQDFVQGASVTGELFF.

In its sample, this clonotype was seen many times. V is TRBV12-3 or TRBV12-4 and J is TRBJ2-4; 8 bases fit TRBD1. This CDR3 comprises 14 residues. The V segment lost 2 bases and the J segment 8 bases; nucleotides outside the gene matches: 5. CDR3 protein: CASSLPDRGDIQYF. The CDR3 coding sequence is TGTGCCAGCAGTTTACCCGACAGGGGAGACATTCAGTACTTC.

The V gene is TRBV7-9, the J gene TRBJ2-2; D gene uncertain. The CDR3 covers 17 residues. Trimming removed 1 base from V and 2 bases from J, with 14 bases in between. The germline V gene encodes CDR1 SEHNR and CDR2 FQNEAQ (reference sequence). Here the CDR3 reads CASSLVVVSANTGELFF. In nucleotides, the CDR3 is TGTGCCAGCAGCTTAGTGGTGGTGTCAGCTAACACCGGGGAGCTGTTTTTT.

J is TRBJ1-5 and V is TRBV24-1, with 8 nucleotides matching TRBD1. The CDR3 covers 13 residues. CDR1 and CDR2 from the germline V gene are KGHDR and SFDVKD. V lost 4 bases to trimming and J lost 6 bases; unmatched junction nucleotides: 1. The CDR3 DNA sequence: TGTGCCACCAGTGAAACAGGGGGTCAGCCCCAGCATTTT. Its protein is CATSETGGQPQHF.

The sample holds a few counts of this clonotype. This chain connects TRBV30 to TRBJ1-6, with 9 bases that match TRBD1. This CDR3 has 14 amino acids. Trimming took 1 base from V and 8 from J; bases not matched to a gene: 3. The germline CDR1 and CDR2 sequences are GTSNPN and SVGIG (reference sequence). The CDR3 DNA is TGTGCCTGGAGTGAACAGGGGGCTTATTCACCCCTCCACTTT. Its translation: CAWSEQGAYSPLHF.